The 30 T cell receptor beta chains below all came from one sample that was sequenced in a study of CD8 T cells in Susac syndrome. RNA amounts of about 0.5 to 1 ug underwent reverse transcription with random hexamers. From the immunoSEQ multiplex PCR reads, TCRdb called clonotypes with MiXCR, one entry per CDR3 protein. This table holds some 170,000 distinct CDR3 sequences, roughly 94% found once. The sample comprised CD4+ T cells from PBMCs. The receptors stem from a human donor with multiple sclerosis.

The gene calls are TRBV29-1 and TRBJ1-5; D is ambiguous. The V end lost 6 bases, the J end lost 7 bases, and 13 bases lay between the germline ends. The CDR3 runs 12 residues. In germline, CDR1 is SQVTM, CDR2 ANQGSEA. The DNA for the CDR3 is TGCAGCGTGGGAAGTGGTGAACAGCCCCAGCATTTT. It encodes CSVGSGEQPQHF.

The CDR3 region has the DNA TGTGCCAGCAGCTTCACGGGGGGATCTTACAATGAGCAGTTCTTC. Translating gives CASSFTGGSYNEQFF. The chain recombines TRBV7-3 with TRBJ2-1; 7 nucleotides agree with TRBD2. The length of the CDR3 is 15 residues. Germline CDR1 is SGHTA and CDR2 is FQGTGA. The junction had 6 bases not matched to a gene; V was cut back by 3 bases and J by 4 bases. Full variable domain (remainder filled in from reference TRBV7-3 and TRBJ2-1): GAGVSQTPSNKVTEKGKYVELRCDPISGHTALYWYRQSLGQGPEFLIYFQGTGAADDSGLPNDRFFAVRPEGSVSTLKIQRTERGDSAVYLCASSFTGGSYNEQFFGPGTRLTVL.

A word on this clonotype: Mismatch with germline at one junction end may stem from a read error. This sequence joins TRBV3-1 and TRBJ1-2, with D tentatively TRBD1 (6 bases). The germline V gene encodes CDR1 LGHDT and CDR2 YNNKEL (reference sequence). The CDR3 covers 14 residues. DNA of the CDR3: TGTGCCAGCAGCGAAGATCAACAGGGAAGGGGCTACACCTTC. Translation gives CASSEDQQGRGYTF.

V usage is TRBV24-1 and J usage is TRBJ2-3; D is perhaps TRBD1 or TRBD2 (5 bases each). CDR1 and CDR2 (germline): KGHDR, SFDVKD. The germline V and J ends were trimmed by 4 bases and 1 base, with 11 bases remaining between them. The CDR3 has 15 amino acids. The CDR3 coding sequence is TGTGCCACCAGTGAACCGGGACCACGCACAGATACGCAGTATTTT. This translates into CATSEPGPRTDTQYF.

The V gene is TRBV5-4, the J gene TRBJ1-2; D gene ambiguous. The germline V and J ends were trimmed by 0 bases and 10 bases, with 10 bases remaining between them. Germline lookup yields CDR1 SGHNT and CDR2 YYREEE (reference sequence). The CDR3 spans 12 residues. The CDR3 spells CASSLGRETYTF. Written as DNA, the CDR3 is TGTGCCAGCAGCTTGGGGAGAGAAACCTACACCTTC.

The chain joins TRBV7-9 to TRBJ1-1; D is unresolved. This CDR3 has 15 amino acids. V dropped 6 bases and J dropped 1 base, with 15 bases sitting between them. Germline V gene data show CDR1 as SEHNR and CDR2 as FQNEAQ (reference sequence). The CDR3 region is CASRLAPLENTEAFF. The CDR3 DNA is TGTGCCAGCAGACTAGCACCCCTTGAGAACACTGAAGCTTTCTTT.

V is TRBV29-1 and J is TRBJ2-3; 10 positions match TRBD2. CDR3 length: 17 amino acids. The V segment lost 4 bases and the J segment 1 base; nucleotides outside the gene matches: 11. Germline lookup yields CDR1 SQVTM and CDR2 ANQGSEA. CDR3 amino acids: CSVGRGTSDGGTDTQYF. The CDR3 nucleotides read TGCAGCGTTGGCCGCGGGACTAGCGACGGGGGCACAGATACGCAGTATTTT.

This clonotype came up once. CDR3 residues: CASSSQRGSGSLYEQYF. The CDR3, as DNA: TGTGCCAGCAGTAGCCAGCGGGGCAGCGGGAGTCTGTACGAGCAGTACTTC. The chain is built from TRBV12-3 or TRBV12-4 and TRBJ2-7; 8 bases line up with TRBD2. There are 17 residues in the CDR3. The V gene end was trimmed by 5 bases and the J gene end by 4 bases; junction bases not matched to a gene: 16.

The CDR3 region is CASSLNLYNEQFF. CDR3 DNA sequence: TGTGCCAGCAGCCTAAACCTCTACAATGAGCAGTTCTTC. V gene TRBV9 combines with J gene TRBJ2-1; D call uncertain. This CDR3 comprises 13 residues. Trimming pared 4 bases from V and 3 bases from J, leaving 8 bases between. Germline assignment: CDR1 SGDLS and CDR2 YYNGEE.

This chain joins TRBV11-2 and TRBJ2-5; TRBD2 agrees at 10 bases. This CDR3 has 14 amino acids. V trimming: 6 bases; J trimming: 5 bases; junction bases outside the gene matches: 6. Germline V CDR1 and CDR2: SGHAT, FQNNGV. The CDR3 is CASSLGLARETQYF. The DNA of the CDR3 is TGTGCCAGCAGTTTGGGACTAGCGAGGGAGACCCAGTACTTC.

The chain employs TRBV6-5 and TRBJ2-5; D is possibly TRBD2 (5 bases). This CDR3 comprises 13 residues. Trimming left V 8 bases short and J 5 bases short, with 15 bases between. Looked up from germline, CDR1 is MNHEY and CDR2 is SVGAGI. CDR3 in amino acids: CASGSGGWETQYF. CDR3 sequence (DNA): TGTGCCAGCGGGAGCGGCGGGTGGGAGACCCAGTACTTC.

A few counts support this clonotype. DNA of the CDR3: TGTGCCAGCAGCCGGGACTTTAATGAGCAGTTCTTC. Its translation is CASSRDFNEQFF. The rearrangement links TRBV5-4 to TRBJ2-1, with TRBD2 as a possible D gene (6 bases). CDR1 SGHNT and CDR2 YYREEE come from the germline V gene (reference sequence). V lost 4 bases and J lost 7, with 9 bases in between. The CDR3 length is 12 residues. Together with reference TRBV5-4 and TRBJ2-1, the CDR3 gives the full variable domain: ETGVTQSPTHLIKTRGQQVTLRCSSQSGHNTVSWYQQALGQGPQFIFQYYREEENGRGNFPPRFSGLQFPNYSSELNVNALELDDSALYLCASSRDFNEQFFGPGTRLTVL.

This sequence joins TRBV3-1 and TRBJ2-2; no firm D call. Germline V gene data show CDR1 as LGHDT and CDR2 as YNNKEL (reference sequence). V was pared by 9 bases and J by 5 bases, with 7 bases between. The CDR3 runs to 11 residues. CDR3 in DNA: TGTGCCAGTACCCTAACCGGGGAGCTGTTTTTT. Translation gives CASTLTGELFF.

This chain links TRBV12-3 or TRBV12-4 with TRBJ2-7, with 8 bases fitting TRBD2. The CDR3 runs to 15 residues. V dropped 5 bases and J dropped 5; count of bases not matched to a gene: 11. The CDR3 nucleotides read TGTGCCAGCAGTGCCCCCATAGCGGGATATCACGAGCAGTACTTC. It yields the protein CASSAPIAGYHEQYF.

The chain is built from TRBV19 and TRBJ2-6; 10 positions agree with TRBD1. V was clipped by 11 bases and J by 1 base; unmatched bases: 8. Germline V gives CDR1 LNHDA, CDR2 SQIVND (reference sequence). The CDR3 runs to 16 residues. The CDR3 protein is CAASGQGLSGANVLTF. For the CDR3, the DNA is TGTGCCGCCTCGGGACAGGGGTTATCTGGGGCCAACGTCCTGACTTTC.

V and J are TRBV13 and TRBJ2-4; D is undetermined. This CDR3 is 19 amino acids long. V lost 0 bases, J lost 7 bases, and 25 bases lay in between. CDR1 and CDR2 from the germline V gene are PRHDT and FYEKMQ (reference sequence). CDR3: CASSLGFFGRQAPRNIQYF. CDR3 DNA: TGTGCCAGCAGCTTAGGATTTTTTGGGCGGCAGGCACCAAGGAACATTCAGTACTTC.

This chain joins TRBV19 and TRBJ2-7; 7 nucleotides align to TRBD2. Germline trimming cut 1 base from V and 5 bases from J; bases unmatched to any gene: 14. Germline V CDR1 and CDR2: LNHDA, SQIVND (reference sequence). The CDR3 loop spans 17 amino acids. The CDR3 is CASSIGRTGGLGNEQYF. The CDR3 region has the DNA TGTGCCAGTAGTATAGGGAGGACCGGAGGACTAGGAAACGAGCAGTACTTC.

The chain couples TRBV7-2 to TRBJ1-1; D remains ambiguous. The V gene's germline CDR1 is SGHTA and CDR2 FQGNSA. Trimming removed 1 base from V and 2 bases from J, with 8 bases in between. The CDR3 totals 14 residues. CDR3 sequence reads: CASSLVGINTEAFF. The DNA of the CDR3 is TGTGCCAGCAGCTTAGTAGGGATAAACACTGAAGCTTTCTTT.

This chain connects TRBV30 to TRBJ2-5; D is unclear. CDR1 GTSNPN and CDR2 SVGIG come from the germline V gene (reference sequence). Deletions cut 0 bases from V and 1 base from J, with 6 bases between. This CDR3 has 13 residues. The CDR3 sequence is CAWSVGSQETQYF. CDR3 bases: TGTGCCTGGAGTGTAGGCTCCCAAGAGACCCAGTACTTC.

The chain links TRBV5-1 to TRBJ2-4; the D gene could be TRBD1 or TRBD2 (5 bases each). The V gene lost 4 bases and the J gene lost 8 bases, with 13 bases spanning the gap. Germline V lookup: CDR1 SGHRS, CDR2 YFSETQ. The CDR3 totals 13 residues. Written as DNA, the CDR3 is TGCGCCAGCAGCCCGGGGACCTCAGACATTCAGTACTTC. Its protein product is CASSPGTSDIQYF. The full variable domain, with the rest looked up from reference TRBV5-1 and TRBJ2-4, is KAGVTQTPRYLIKTRGQQVTLSCSPISGHRSVSWYQQTPGQGLQFLFEYFSETQRNKGNFPGRFSGRQFSNSRSEMNVSTLELGDSALYLCASSPGTSDIQYFGAGTRLSVL.

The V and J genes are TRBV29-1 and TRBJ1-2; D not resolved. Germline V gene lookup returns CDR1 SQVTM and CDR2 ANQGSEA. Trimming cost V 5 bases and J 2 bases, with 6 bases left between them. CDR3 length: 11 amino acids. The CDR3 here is CSVHSNYGYTF. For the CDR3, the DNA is TGCAGCGTTCACAGCAACTATGGCTACACCTTC. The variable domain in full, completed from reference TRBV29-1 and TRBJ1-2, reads SAVISQKPSRDICQRGTSLTIQCQVDSQVTMMFWYRQQPGQSLTLIATANQGSEATYESGFVIDKFPISRPNLTFSTLTVSNMSPEDSSIYLCSVHSNYGYTFGSGTRLTVV.

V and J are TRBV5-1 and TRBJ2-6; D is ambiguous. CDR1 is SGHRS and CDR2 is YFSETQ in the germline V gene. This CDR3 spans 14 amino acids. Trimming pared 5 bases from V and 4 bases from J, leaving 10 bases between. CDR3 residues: CASRTVLGANVLTF. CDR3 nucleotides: TGCGCCAGCAGGACGGTCTTAGGGGCCAACGTCCTGACTTTC.

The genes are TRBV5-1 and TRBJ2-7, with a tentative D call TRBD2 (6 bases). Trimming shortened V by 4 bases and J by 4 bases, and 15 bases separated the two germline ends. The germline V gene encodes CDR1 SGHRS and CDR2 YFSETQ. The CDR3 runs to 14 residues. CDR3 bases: TGCGCCAGCAGCGGAGGATCGGAGGGTTACGAGCAGTACTTC. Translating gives CASSGGSEGYEQYF.

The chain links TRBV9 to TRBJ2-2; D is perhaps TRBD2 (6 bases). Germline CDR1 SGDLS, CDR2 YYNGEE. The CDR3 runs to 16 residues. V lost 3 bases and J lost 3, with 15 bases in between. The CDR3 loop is CASSAGVGRDTGELFF. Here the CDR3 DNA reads TGTGCCAGCAGCGCGGGGGTCGGCCGAGACACCGGGGAGCTGTTTTTT.

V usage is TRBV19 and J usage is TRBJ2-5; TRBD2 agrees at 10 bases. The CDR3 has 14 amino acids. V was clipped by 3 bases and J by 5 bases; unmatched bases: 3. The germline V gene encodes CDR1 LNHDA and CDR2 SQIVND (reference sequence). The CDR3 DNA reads TGTGCCAGTAGTATTCTAGCGGGAGCGGAGACCCAGTACTTC. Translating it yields CASSILAGAETQYF. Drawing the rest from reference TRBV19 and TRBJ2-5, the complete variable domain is DGGITQSPKYLFRKEGQNVTLSCEQNLNHDAMYWYRQDPGQGLRLIYYSQIVNDFQKGDIAEGYSVSREKKESFPLTVTSAQKNPTAFYLCASSILAGAETQYFGPGTRLLVL.

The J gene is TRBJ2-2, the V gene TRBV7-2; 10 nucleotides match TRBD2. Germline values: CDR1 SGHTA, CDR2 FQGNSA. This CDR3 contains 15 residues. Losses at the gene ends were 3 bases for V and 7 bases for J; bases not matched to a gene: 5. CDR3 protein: CASSFRTSGFGELFF. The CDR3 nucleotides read TGTGCCAGCAGCTTCCGGACTAGCGGCTTCGGGGAGCTGTTTTTT.

The CDR3 DNA follows: TGTGCCAGCAGCCAGTACTACGAGCAGTACTTC. Its translation: CASSQYYEQYF. The chain couples TRBV7-2 to TRBJ2-7; D is unresolved. The CDR3 spans 11 residues. The V end was cut by 5 bases, the J end by 3 bases, with 5 bases between. Germline V gene lookup returns CDR1 SGHTA and CDR2 FQGNSA.

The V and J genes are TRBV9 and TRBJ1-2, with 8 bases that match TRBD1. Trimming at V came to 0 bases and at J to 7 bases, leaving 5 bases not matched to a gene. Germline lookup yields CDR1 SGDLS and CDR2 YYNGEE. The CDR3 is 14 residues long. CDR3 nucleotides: TGTGCCAGCAGCGTAGGGTCGGACAGGGCTGGCTACACCTTC. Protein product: CASSVGSDRAGYTF.

The CDR3 here is CASSLPGLAGSTGELFF. For the CDR3, the DNA is TGTGCCAGCAGCTTACCAGGACTAGCGGGGTCCACCGGGGAGCTGTTTTTT. This chain joins TRBV7-6 and TRBJ2-2; 12 nucleotides match TRBD2. The ends lost 2 bases at V and 4 bases at J; junction bases unmatched: 5. Germline V lookup: CDR1 SGHVS, CDR2 FNYEAQ. The CDR3 spans 17 residues.

The CDR3 DNA reads TGTGCCAGCAGCCCTAGACAGGGCACAGATACGCAGTATTTT. Protein sequence: CASSPRQGTDTQYF. The V call is TRBV12-3 or TRBV12-4, the J call TRBJ2-3, with D possibly matching TRBD1 (6 bases). The CDR3 sequence is 14 residues long. Trimming shortened V by 6 bases and J by 1 base, and 11 bases separated the two germline ends.